Listed here is a single T cell receptor beta chain. The age range of participants was about 18 to 100 years, with residence in fewer than 25 US areas. The CDR3 covers 12 residues. The germline gives CDR1 MDHEN, CDR2 SYDVKM. V was trimmed by 4 bases and J by 12 bases, leaving 13 bases between them. The data were obtained in a study of blood T cell repertoires in COVID-19. Under the authors' procedure: The assay estimated nucleated cells by amplifying reference gene primers. Method: immunoSEQ multiplex PCR; TCRdb's copy keeps in-frame clones and lacks some. Clone size and V and J calls were adopted from that table, with D and trimming inferred from the DNA. This repertoire shows 200,000 to 300,000 clones, roughly nine tenths found once; its top ten account for roughly 2.6%.

The specimen was PBMCs or T cells enriched from blood (not recorded which). The chain carries TRBV28 and TRBJ2-1, with D unclear. This receptor was obtained from a woman under 30 who had recovered from COVID-19. CDR3 sequence (DNA): TGTGCCAGCAGTTCCCCCCAACTTGGGCAGTTCTTC. As protein: CASSSPQLGQFF.